This T cell receptor beta chain is from a study of T cell responses to AZD1222 COVID-19 vaccine. Across the study: Second-dose groups at about 4 or about 12 weeks were pooled. Overall study results and limits: Clonal diversity may have been underestimated, and the donors were mostly white British, with more females than males.

The V end lost 3 bases, the J end lost 3 bases, and 6 bases lay between the germline ends. The length of the CDR3 is 12 residues. Germline values: CDR1 MNHEY, CDR2 SVGEGT. The method was immunoSEQ multiplex PCR; TCRdb's version includes in-frame clones alone and lacks a portion of them. The sample includes tens of thousands of clones, 80% to 90% of them seen just once. The sample holds one count of this clone. Antigen: not known. This sample comprised peripheral blood, obtained on day 0 of AZD1222 vaccination. This receptor was obtained from an adult in good health. The J gene is TRBJ2-7, the V gene TRBV6-2 or TRBV6-3; D is unclear. In DNA form, the CDR3 reads TGTGCCAGCAGTTATGACAACTACGAGCAGTACTTC. It translates to CASSYDNYEQYF.